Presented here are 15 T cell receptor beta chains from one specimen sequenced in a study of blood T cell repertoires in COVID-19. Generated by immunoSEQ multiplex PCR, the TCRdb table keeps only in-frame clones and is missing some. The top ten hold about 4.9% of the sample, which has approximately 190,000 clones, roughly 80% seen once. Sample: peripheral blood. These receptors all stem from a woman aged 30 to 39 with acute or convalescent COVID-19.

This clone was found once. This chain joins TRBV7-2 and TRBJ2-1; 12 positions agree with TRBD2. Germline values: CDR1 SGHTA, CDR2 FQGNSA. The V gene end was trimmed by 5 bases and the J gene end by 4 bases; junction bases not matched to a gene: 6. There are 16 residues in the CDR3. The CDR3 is CASSPTSGGLYNEQFF. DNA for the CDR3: TGTGCCAGCAGCCCCACTAGCGGGGGGCTTTACAATGAGCAGTTCTTC.

The CDR3 reads CAISETITGQGGQPQHF. The CDR3 DNA sequence: TGTGCCATCAGTGAGACCATTACCGGACAGGGAGGTCAGCCCCAGCATTTT. The chain joins TRBV10-3 to TRBJ1-5; 8 bases are a match to TRBD1. The J segment lost 6 bases and the V segment lost 2 bases, leaving 12 bases of the junction unmatched. This CDR3 spans 17 amino acids. The germline V gene encodes CDR1 ENHRY and CDR2 SYGVKD.

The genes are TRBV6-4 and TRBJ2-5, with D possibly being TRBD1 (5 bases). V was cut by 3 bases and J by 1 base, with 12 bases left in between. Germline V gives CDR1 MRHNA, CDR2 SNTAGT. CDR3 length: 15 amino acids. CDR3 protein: CASSENGRAQETQYF. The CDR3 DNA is TGTGCCAGCAGTGAAAACGGCAGGGCCCAAGAGACCCAGTACTTC.

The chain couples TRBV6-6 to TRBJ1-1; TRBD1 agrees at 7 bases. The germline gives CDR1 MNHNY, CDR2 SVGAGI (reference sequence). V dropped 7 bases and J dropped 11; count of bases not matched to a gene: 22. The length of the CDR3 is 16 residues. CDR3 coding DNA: TGTGCCAGCACAACGAGATCCCCAAGGGGGCCGCCGGACGCTTTCTTT. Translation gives CASTTRSPRGPPDAFF.

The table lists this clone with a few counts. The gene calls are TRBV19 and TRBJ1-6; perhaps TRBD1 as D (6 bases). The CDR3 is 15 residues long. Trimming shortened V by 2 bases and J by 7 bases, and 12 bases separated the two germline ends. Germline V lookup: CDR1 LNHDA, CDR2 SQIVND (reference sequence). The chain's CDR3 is CASSIIQGSNSPLHF. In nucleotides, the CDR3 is TGTGCCAGTAGTATAATACAGGGATCGAATTCACCCCTCCACTTT.

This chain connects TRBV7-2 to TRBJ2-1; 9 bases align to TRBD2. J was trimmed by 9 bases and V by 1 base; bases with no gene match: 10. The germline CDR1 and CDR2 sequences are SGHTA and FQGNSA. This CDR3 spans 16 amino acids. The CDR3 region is CASSLVPAGGRGEQFF. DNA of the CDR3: TGTGCCAGCAGCTTAGTTCCAGCGGGGGGAAGGGGTGAGCAGTTCTTC.

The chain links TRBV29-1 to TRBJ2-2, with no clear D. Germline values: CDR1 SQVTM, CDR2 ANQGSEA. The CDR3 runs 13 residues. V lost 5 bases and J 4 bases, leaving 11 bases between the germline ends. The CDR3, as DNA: TGCAGCGTTCCCAACCCGGGCACCGGGGAGCTGTTTTTT. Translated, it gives CSVPNPGTGELFF.

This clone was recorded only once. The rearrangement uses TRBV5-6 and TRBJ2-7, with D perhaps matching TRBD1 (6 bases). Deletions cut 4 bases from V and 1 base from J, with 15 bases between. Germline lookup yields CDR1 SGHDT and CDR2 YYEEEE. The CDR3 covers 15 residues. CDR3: CASSESGVRSYEQYF. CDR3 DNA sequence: TGTGCCAGCAGCGAATCAGGGGTAAGGTCCTACGAGCAGTACTTC.

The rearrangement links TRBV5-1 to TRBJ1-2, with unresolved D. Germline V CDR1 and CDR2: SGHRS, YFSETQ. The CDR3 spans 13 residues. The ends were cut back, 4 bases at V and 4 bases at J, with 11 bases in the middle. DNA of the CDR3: TGCGCCAGCAGCCTCGAGATCCTCTATGGCTACACCTTC. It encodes CASSLEILYGYTF.

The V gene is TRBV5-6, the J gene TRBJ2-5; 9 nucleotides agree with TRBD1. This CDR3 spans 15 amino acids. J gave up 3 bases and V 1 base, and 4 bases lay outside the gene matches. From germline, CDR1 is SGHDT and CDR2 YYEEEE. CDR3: CASSLTRTGEETQYF. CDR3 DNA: TGTGCCAGCAGCTTGACCAGGACAGGGGAAGAGACCCAGTACTTC.

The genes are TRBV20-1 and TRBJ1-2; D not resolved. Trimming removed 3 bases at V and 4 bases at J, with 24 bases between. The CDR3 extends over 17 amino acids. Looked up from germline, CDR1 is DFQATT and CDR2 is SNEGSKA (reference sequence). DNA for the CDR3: TGCAGTGCTAGTAATCTACGGGTAGGTGCGGGAGGCTATGGCTACACCTTC. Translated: CSASNLRVGAGGYGYTF.

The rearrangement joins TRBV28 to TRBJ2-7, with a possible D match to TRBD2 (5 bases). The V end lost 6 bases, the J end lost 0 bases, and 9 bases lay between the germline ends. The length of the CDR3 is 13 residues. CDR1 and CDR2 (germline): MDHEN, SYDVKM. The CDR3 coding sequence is TGTGCCAGCAGGCCCGGGAACTCCTACGAGCAGTACTTC. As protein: CASRPGNSYEQYF.

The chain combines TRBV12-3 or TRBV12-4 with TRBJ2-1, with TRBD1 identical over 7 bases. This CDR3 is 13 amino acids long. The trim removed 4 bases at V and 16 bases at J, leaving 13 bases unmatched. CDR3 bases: TGTGCCAGCAGTTCCTCCCCAACAGGGGCCGCCTTCTTC. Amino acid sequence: CASSSSPTGAAFF.

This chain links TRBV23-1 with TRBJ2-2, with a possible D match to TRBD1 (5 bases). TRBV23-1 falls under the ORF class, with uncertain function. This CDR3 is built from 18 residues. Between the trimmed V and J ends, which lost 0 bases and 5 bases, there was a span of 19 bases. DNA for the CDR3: TGCGCCAGCAGTCAATCGGCAGGGTCCATCCTGAGAACCGGGGAGCTGTTTTTT. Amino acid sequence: CASSQSAGSILRTGELFF.

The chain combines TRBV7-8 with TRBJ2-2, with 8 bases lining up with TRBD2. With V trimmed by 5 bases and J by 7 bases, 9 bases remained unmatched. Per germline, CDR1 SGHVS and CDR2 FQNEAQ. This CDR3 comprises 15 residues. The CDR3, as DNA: TGTGCCAGCAGCGAAAGCCCCAGCGGGGGCGGGGAGCTGTTTTTT. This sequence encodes CASSESPSGGGELFF.